The rows below give T cell receptor beta chains drawn from one sample of a study of PD-1 blockade in classical Hodgkin lymphoma. Clones were read by immunoSEQ multiplex PCR, and TCRdb kept only the in-frame ones, dropping some. This table holds about 100,000 clones, 80% to 90% found once. This specimen consisted of peripheral blood mononuclear cells (PBMCs), obtained before the second cycle of nivolumab. The origin of the receptors is a human donor with classical Hodgkin lymphoma. CDR3s include the opening cysteine and the closing phenylalanine or tryptophan. The D gene is left open where the match is weak. Clone size is shown for a subset of rows, as once, few, many or a class of expanded clone.

TRBD1	TRBV10-3	TRBJ1-2	-	CAISDSSRTGGRNYYGYTF	TGTGCCATCAGTGATTCGTCCCGGACAGGGGGCCGGAACTACTATGGCTACACCTTC
-	TRBV6-5	TRBJ1-4	-	CASSYQDEKLFF	TGTGCCAGCAGTTACCAAGATGAAAAACTGTTTTTT
TRBD1	TRBV19	TRBJ2-1	-	CASRDRGRVDEQFF	TGTGCCAGTAGGGACAGGGGTCGAGTCGATGAGCAGTTCTTC
TRBD2	TRBV29-1	TRBJ2-3	-	CSVAGASGMSPDTQYF	TGCAGCGTTGCGGGGGCTAGCGGGATGAGTCCAGATACGCAGTATTTT
-	TRBV29-1	TRBJ1-1	-	CSVRDIYEAFF	TGCAGCGTTCGGGATATCTATGAAGCTTTCTTT
-	TRBV4-2	TRBJ1-4	-	CASSQDLQAEGEKLFF	TGTGCCAGCAGCCAAGATCTACAGGCCGAGGGTGAAAAACTGTTTTTT
-	TRBV6-1	TRBJ1-3	-	CASSWERNTIYF	TGTGCCAGCAGCTGGGAGAGAAACACCATATATTTT
TRBD2	TRBV5-4	TRBJ2-5	-	CASSSSRERETQYF	TGTGCCAGCAGCTCGTCGCGGGAGCGTGAGACCCAGTACTTC
TRBD1	TRBV6-5	TRBJ2-7	-	CASSYSSAGGTYEQYF	TGTGCCAGCAGTTACTCATCGGCAGGGGGTACCTACGAGCAGTACTTC
TRBD2	TRBV5-4	TRBJ2-7	-	CASSVQLRGEYF	TGTGCCAGCAGCGTCCAATTACGGGGGGAGTACTTC
-	TRBV30	TRBJ2-7	-	CAWSILGEQYF	TGTGCCTGGAGTATCTTGGGGGAGCAGTACTTC
TRBD2	TRBV18	TRBJ2-1	-	CASSPPRASGANEQFF	TGTGCCAGCTCACCACCGAGGGCTAGCGGAGCCAATGAGCAGTTCTTC
TRBD1	TRBV6-5	TRBJ1-1	-	CASSWGTGKHTEAFF	TGTGCCAGCAGTTGGGGGACAGGGAAGCACACTGAAGCTTTCTTT
TRBD2	TRBV4-2	TRBJ2-1	few	CASSQHLTSGTSGEQFF	TGTGCCAGCAGCCAACACCTTACTAGCGGCACCTCGGGTGAGCAGTTCTTC
-	TRBV4-3	TRBJ2-2	-	CASSLDSRAAGELFF	TGCGCCAGCAGCCTCGACAGTCGGGCGGCCGGGGAGCTGTTTTTT
-	TRBV30	TRBJ2-7	-	CAWSHVVYEQYF	TGTGCCTGGAGCCACGTTGTCTACGAGCAGTACTTC
TRBD1	TRBV14	TRBJ1-2	-	CASSLRTGVRDYGYTF	TGTGCCAGCAGCCTAAGGACAGGGGTGCGTGACTATGGCTACACCTTC
-	TRBV30	TRBJ2-6	once	CAWSVTPLRGANVLTF	TGTGCCTGGAGTGTAACCCCCCTGAGGGGGGCCAACGTCCTGACTTTC
TRBD1	TRBV4-3	TRBJ1-1	-	CASSHDWTGLMNTEAFF	TGCGCCAGCAGCCATGACTGGACAGGTCTTATGAACACTGAAGCTTTCTTT
TRBD2	TRBV10-3	TRBJ2-7	-	CAISERGTSVAYEQYF	TGTGCCATCAGTGAAAGGGGGACTAGCGTTGCCTACGAGCAGTACTTC
-	TRBV5-1	TRBJ1-3	-	CASSSTAGNTIYF	TGCGCCAGCAGCAGCACAGCTGGAAACACCATATATTTT
-	TRBV10-3	TRBJ2-2	once	CAIRRPQGSSWNTGELFF	TGTGCCATCAGGCGGCCGCAGGGCTCGTCCTGGAACACCGGGGAGCTGTTTTTT
-	TRBV29-1	TRBJ1-1	-	CSVDQGHTEAFF	TGCAGCGTTGATCAGGGCCACACTGAAGCTTTCTTT
TRBD1	TRBV4-1	TRBJ1-1	-	CASSQWDRVNTEAFF	TGCGCCAGCAGCCAATGGGACAGAGTTAACACTGAAGCTTTCTTT
TRBD2	TRBV7-2	TRBJ2-2	-	CASSQGLTTGELFF	TGTGCCAGCAGCCAGGGACTAACCACCGGGGAGCTGTTTTTT
TRBD1	TRBV6-5	TRBJ2-7	-	CASRNGDSHYEQYF	TGTGCCAGCCGAAACGGGGACAGCCACTACGAGCAGTACTTC
TRBD1	TRBV6-1	TRBJ2-7	few	CASQLRQGYEQYF	TGTGCCAGCCAACTCCGACAGGGCTACGAGCAGTACTTC
TRBD1	TRBV12-5	TRBJ2-5	-	CASGFPRDSQETQYF	TGTGCTAGTGGTTTCCCTAGGGACAGCCAAGAGACCCAGTACTTC
-	TRBV5-1	TRBJ1-1	-	CASSPGESYTEAFF	TGCGCCAGCAGCCCCGGCGAAAGTTACACTGAAGCTTTCTTT
-	TRBV27	TRBJ1-5	-	CASSQDGYNQPQHF	TGTGCCAGCAGTCAGGACGGTTACAATCAGCCCCAGCATTTT
TRBD2	TRBV5-1	TRBJ2-5	-	CASSLAGRGQETQYF	TGCGCCAGCAGCTTGGCCGGGCGGGGGCAAGAGACCCAGTACTTC
-	TRBV10-1	TRBJ2-2	-	CASSDVGGELFF	TGCGCCAGCAGTGATGTTGGCGGGGAGCTGTTTTTT
TRBD2	TRBV30	TRBJ2-3	-	CAWSEWTSEFTDTQYF	TGTGCCTGGAGCGAGTGGACTAGCGAATTCACAGATACGCAGTATTTT
TRBD1	TRBV7-2	TRBJ2-5	-	CASSSTGASQETQYF	TGTGCCAGCAGCTCGACAGGGGCCTCTCAAGAGACCCAGTACTTC
-	TRBV7-9	TRBJ2-7	-	CASSPEDSYEQYF	TGTGCCAGCAGCCCCGAAGACAGTTACGAGCAGTACTTC
-	TRBV18	TRBJ1-4	-	CASSSDSTVREKLFF	TGTGCCAGCTCCAGCGACAGCACAGTTCGAGAAAAACTGTTTTTT
-	TRBV6-5	TRBJ1-1	few	CASRGANTEAFF	TGTGCCAGCAGGGGCGCGAACACTGAAGCTTTCTTT
-	TRBV20-1	TRBJ2-6	-	CSGQTSNVLTF	TGCAGTGGCCAGACTAGCAACGTCCTGACTTTC
TRBD1	TRBV6-6	TRBJ2-3	-	CASRAGQGTDTQYF	TGTGCCAGCAGAGCGGGACAGGGAACAGATACGCAGTATTTT
TRBD2	TRBV18	TRBJ2-2	-	CASSPATSGDTGELFF	TGTGCCAGCTCACCGGCGACTAGCGGAGACACCGGGGAGCTGTTTTTT
-	TRBV7-8	TRBJ2-7	-	CASIDSTAPSYEQYF	TGTGCCAGCATCGACTCCACGGCCCCCTCCTACGAGCAGTACTTC
-	TRBV6-1	TRBJ1-2	-	CASSEGTGLYGYTF	TGTGCCAGCAGTGAAGGTACAGGGCTCTATGGCTACACCTTC
-	TRBV10-1	TRBJ2-5	-	CASSAGGTQYF	TGCGCCAGCAGCGCCGGGGGGACCCAGTACTTC
TRBD1	TRBV25-1	TRBJ2-1	-	CASSGGQGGYNEQFF	TGTGCCAGCAGCGGGGGACAGGGAGGCTACAATGAGCAGTTCTTC
-	TRBV5-1	TRBJ2-3	-	CASSLGRPQDTDTQYF	TGCGCCAGCAGCTTGGGCCGTCCTCAGGACACAGATACGCAGTATTTT
-	TRBV5-1	TRBJ1-3	-	CASSLTGGSSGNTIYF	TGCGCCAGCAGCTTGACAGGAGGGAGCTCTGGAAACACCATATATTTT
TRBD2	TRBV5-1	TRBJ2-1	-	CASSPGGGSYNEQFF	TGCGCCAGCAGCCCTGGCGGGGGATCCTACAATGAGCAGTTCTTC
-	TRBV21-1	TRBJ2-2	-	CASSIFGQGAPPGELFF	-